The subject of this entry is one TCR beta chain. The age range of participants was about 18 to 95 years, with residence in approximately 25 US areas. Allocation to cohorts depended on clinical history reported by the participants. Original processing methods: Reference gene primer amplification gave estimated nucleated cell counts. Sequenced by immunoSEQ multiplex PCR; TCRdb stores in-frame clones only, minus some. V, J and clone size derive from that table, while D and trimming were established from the DNA sequence. The sample consists of about 380,000 clones, 88% of them appearing once. The data were taken from a study of blood T cell repertoires in COVID-19. The wider study: The analysed material was cDNA or gDNA that came from T cells, B-cell-depleted T cells, or PBMCs.

The sequence was obtained from a young woman who had recovered from COVID-19. Material for sequencing was PBMCs or T cells enriched from blood (not recorded which).

In DNA form, the CDR3 reads TGTGCCAGCAGCCGCCTTGACAGGGTGGGGGACACTGAAGCTTTCTTT. Translating gives CASSRLDRVGDTEAFF. The chain joins TRBV7-2 to TRBJ1-1, with TRBD1 identical over 7 bases. The V and J ends lost 5 bases and 3 bases, in that order; junction bases with no gene match: 12. CDR1 and CDR2 (germline): SGHTA, FQGNSA. The CDR3 length is 16 residues.